This T cell receptor beta chain was observed in a study of blood T cells in healthy people across ages. Study observations and caveats: Unsorted PBMCs prevented conclusive naive versus antigen-experienced comparison. Naive CD4+ cell counts and diversity both ran higher in long-lived than in aged donors.

It was with a sample-barcoded 5' primer and a J-beta primer mix that a second PCR of about 7 to 12 cycles was run. TCRdb independently ran MiXCR on the 5' RACE reads; one entry per CDR3 protein. The sample lists around 1.5 million distinct CDR3 sequences, 42% occurring once. The ends lost 4 bases at V and 4 bases at J; junction bases unmatched: 2. CDR3 length: 14 residues. There are a few counts of this clonotype. Its target is unknown. The sequenced material came from blood. This receptor was identified in a young woman in good health. The gene calls are TRBV12-3 or TRBV12-4 and TRBJ1-2; 11 bases are a match to TRBD1. The CDR3 sequence: CASSWGTGGYGYTF. The CDR3 DNA is TGTGCCAGCAGTTGGGGGACAGGGGGCTATGGCTACACCTTC.